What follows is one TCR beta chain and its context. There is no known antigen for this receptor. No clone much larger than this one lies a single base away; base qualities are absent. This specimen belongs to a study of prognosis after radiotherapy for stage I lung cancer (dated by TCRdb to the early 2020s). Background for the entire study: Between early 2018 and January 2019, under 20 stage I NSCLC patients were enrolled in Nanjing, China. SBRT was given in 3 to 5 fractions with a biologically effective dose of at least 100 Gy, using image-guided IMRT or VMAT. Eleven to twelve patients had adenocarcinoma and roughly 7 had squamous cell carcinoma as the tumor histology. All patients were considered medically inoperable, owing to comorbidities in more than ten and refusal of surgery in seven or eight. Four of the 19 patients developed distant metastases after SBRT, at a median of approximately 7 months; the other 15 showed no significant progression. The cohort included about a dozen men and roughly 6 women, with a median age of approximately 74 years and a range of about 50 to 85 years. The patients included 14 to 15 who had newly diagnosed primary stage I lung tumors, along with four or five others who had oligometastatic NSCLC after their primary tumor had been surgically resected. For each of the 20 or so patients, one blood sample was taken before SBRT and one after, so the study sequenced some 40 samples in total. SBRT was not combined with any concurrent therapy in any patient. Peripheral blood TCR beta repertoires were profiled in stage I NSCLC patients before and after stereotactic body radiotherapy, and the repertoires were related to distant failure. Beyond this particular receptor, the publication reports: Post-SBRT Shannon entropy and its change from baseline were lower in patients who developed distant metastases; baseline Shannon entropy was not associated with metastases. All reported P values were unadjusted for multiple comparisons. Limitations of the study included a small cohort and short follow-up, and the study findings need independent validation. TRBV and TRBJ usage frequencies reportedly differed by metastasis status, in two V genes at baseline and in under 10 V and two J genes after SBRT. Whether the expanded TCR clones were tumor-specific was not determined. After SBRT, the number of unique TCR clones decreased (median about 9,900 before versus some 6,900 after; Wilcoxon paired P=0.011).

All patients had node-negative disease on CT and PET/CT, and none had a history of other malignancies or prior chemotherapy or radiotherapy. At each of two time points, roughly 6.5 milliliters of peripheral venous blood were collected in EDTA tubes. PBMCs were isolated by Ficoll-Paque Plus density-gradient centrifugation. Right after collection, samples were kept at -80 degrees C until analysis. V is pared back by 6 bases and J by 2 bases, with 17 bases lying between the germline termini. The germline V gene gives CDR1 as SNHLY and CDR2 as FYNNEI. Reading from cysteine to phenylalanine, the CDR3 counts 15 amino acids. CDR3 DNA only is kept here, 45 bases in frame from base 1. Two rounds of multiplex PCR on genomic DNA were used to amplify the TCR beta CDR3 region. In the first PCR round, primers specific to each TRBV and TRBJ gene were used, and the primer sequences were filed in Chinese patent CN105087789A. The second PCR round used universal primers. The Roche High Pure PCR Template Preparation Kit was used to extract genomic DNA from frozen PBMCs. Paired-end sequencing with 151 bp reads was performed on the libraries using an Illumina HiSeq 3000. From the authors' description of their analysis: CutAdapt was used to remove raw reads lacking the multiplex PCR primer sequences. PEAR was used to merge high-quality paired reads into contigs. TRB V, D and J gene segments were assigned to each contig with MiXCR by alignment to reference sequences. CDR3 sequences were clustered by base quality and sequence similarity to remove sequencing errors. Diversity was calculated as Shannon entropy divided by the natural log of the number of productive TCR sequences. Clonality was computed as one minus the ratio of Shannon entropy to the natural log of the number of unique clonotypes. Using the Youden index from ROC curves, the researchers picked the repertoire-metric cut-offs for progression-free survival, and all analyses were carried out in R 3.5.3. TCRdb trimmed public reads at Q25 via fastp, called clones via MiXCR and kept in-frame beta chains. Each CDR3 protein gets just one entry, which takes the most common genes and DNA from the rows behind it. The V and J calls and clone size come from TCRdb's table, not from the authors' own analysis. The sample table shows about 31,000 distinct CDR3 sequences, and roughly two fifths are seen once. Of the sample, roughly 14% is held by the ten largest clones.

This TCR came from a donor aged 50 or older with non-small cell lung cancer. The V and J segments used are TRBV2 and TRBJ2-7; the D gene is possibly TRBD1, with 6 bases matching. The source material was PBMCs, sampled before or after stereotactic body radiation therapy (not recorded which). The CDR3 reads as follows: CASSQTGQCPYEQYF. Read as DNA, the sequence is TGTGCCAGCAGCCAGACCGGACAGTGTCCCTACGAGCAGTACTTC.